This TCR beta chain was documented in a study of tumor T cells in aggressive B-cell lymphoma. The ends were cut back, 3 bases at V and 9 bases at J, with 18 bases in the middle. In germline, CDR1 is SGHAT, CDR2 FQDESV (reference sequence). The CDR3 extends over 15 amino acids. Only in-frame clones appear in the TCRdb table, and some are missing; sequencing was by immunoSEQ multiplex PCR. The table has 4,500 to 5,500 clones, around 94% seen once. The chain couples TRBV11-1 to TRBJ2-1; D is unresolved. The clonotype originates from an adult with diffuse large B cell lymphoma. What was sequenced was tumor tissue. The CDR3 region is CASSFNLIRFPEQFF. The CDR3 DNA reads as TGTGCCAGCAGCTTTAATTTAATACGGTTTCCTGAGCAGTTCTTC.